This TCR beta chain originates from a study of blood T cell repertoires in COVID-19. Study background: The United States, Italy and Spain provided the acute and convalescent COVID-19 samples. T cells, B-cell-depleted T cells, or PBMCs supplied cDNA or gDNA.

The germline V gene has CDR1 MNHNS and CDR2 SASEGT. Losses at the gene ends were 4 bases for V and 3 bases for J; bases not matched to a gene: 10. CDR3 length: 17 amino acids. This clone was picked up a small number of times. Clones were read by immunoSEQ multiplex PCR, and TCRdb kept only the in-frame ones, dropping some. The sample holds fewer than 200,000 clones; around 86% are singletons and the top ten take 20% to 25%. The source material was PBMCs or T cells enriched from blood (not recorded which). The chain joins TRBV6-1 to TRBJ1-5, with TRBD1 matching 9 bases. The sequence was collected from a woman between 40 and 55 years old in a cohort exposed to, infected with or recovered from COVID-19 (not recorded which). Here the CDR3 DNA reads TGTGCCAGCAGTGGAGAACAGGGGGCTGATTTCAATCAGCCCCAGCATTTT. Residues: CASSGEQGADFNQPQHF.